A single sample gave rise to the 9 T cell receptor beta chains below, sequenced in a study of beta chain features in type 1 diabetes. Study-wide results and limits: TCRB CDR3s were moderately but significantly shorter in Type 1 diabetes patients in all four CD4+ subsets.

The entirety of the isolated RNA underwent reverse transcription, so expressed TCRB transcripts were sequenced. Clones were sequenced by immunoSEQ multiplex PCR, and TCRdb holds only the in-frame ones, with some missing. This sample yields approximately 130,000 clones, of which around 16% are seen a single time; about 2.4% belongs to the top ten. What these receptors recognize is not known. The sequenced material came from central memory CD4+ T cells from blood. The receptors here all came from a man between 18 and 29 years old with type 1 diabetes.

In this sample, this clone turned up a few times. This chain uses TRBV5-4 with TRBJ2-1; D is ambiguous. The CDR3 contains 14 residues. Germline loops: CDR1 SGHNT, CDR2 YYREEE (reference sequence). Trimming left V 7 bases short and J 8 bases short, with 19 bases between. DNA of the CDR3: TGTGCCAGCCAGTCCGGGTCCGATCGCTATGAGCAGTTCTTC. The encoded protein is CASQSGSDRYEQFF.

The sample holds a few counts of this clone. The rearrangement joins TRBV7-9 to TRBJ1-2; D is uncertain. The CDR3 contains 14 residues. Germline V gene data show CDR1 as SEHNR and CDR2 as FQNEAQ (reference sequence). V dropped 5 bases and J dropped 2 bases, with 12 bases sitting between them. The CDR3 DNA sequence: TGTGCCAGCAGCACAAGAGTGACCAACTATGGCTACACCTTC. Protein sequence: CASSTRVTNYGYTF.

The V gene is TRBV7-2, the J gene TRBJ1-4, with D possibly being TRBD1 (5 bases). Germline V gene data show CDR1 as SGHTA and CDR2 as FQGNSA. V was pared by 5 bases and J by 5 bases, with 9 bases between. This CDR3 has 13 amino acids. CDR3 in amino acids: CASSTWTNEKLFF. The CDR3 coding sequence is TGTGCCAGCAGCACTTGGACAAATGAAAAACTGTTTTTT.

This clone turned up a few times. The CDR3 region has the DNA TGCAGCGTTGGGGACGGTATCACAGATACGCAGTATTTT. This sequence encodes CSVGDGITDTQYF. The genes are TRBV29-1 and TRBJ2-3; D is possibly TRBD1 or TRBD2 (5 bases each). Trimming removed 4 bases from V and 2 bases from J, with 10 bases in between. The CDR3 runs 13 residues. From germline, CDR1 is SQVTM and CDR2 ANQGSEA.

Only a few counts were recorded for this clone. The chain recombines TRBV10-3 with TRBJ2-3; D is possibly TRBD2 (5 bases). Trimming shortened V by 8 bases and J by 2 bases, and 14 bases separated the two germline ends. This CDR3 is 14 amino acids long. Germline V gene data show CDR1 as ENHRY and CDR2 as SYGVKD. CDR3 DNA sequence: TGTGCCATCCGGGCGGGTTTGGACACAGATACGCAGTATTTT. Translated, it gives CAIRAGLDTDTQYF.

The chain couples TRBV4-1 to TRBJ1-4; 7 bases line up with TRBD1. Trimming at V came to 3 bases and at J to 6 bases, leaving 4 bases not matched to a gene. The CDR3 is 14 residues long. Germline CDR1 is MGHRA and CDR2 is YSYEKL. The CDR3 nucleotides are TGCGCCAGCAGCCAGACAGGGAGGGATGAAAAACTGTTTTTT. It is translated as CASSQTGRDEKLFF.

This clone was seen only once. V and J are TRBV5-6 and TRBJ2-3, with D perhaps TRBD1 (5 bases). V shed 4 bases and J shed 1 base, with 10 bases lying between them. This CDR3 contains 14 residues. Germline values: CDR1 SGHDT, CDR2 YYEEEE. CDR3 in DNA: TGTGCCAGCAGCCCCAGGGTAGGCACAGATACGCAGTATTTT. This gives the protein CASSPRVGTDTQYF.

Remarks on this clone: Since a much larger clone is just one base distant, this may be a read error. This rearrangement joins TRBV10-3 to TRBJ2-3; 7 nucleotides match TRBD2. CDR1 is ENHRY, CDR2 SYGVKD, per germline. Trimming took 2 bases from V and 1 from J; bases not matched to a gene: 9. CDR3 length equals 17 residues. The CDR3 loop is CAISEAILAGGTDTQYF. The CDR3 DNA reads TGTGCCATCAGTGAGGCGATTTTGGCGGGGGGCACAGATACGCAGTATTTT.

This clone was observed at least ten times. This chain links TRBV7-2 with TRBJ1-1; D is possibly TRBD1 (5 bases). From germline, CDR1 is SGHTA and CDR2 FQGNSA. V lost 4 bases, J lost 1 base, and 13 bases lay in between. The CDR3 length is 15 residues. The CDR3 is CASSYLRGENTEAFF. The DNA for the CDR3 is TGTGCCAGCAGCTACCTCCGAGGGGAGAACACTGAAGCTTTCTTT.